This T cell receptor (beta chain) stems from a study of cytomegalovirus exposure and HLA in healthy donors. The germline V gene encodes CDR1 MNHNY and CDR2 SVGAGI (reference sequence). The CDR3 consists of 15 residues. The ends lost 5 bases at V and 8 bases at J; junction bases unmatched: 12. The PCR had 60 Vbeta and 13 Jbeta primers. Sequenced by immunoSEQ multiplex PCR; TCRdb stores in-frame clones only, minus some. This table has under 250,000 clones, about 83% appearing once. The sample taken for sequencing was PBMCs. This rearrangement joins TRBV6-6 to TRBJ1-1, with 9 bases fitting TRBD1. The sequence derives from a human donor in good health. The CDR3 DNA reads as TGTGCCAGCAGTGCCGGGACAGGGAGTGGTAAGGAAGCTTTCTTT. This gives the protein CASSAGTGSGKEAFF.